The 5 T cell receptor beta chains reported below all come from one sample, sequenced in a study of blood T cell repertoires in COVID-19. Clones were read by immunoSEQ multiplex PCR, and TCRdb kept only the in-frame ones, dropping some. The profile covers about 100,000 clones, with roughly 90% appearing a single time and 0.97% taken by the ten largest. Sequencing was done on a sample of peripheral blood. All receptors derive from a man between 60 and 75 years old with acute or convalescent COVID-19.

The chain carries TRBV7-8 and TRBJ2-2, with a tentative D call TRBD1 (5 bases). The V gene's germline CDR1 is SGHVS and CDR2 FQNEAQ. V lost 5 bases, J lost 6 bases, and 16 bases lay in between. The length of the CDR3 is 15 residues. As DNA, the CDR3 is TGTGCCAGCAGCCCTGGGGCTGGGGTGGCCGGGGAGCTGTTTTTT. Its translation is CASSPGAGVAGELFF.

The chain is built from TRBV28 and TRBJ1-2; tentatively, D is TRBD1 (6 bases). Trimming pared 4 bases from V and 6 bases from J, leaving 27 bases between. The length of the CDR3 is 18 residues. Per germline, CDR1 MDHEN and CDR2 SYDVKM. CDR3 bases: TGTGCCAGCAGTTCACAAATCTTTAACAGCGGGGGCTTTGATGGCTACACCTTC. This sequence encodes CASSSQIFNSGGFDGYTF.

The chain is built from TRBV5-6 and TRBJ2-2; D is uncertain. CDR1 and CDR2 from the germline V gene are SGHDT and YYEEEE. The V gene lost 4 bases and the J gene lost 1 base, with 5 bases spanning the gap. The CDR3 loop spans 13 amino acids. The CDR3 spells CASSNRNTGELFF. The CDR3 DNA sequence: TGTGCCAGCAGCAATCGGAACACCGGGGAGCTGTTTTTT.

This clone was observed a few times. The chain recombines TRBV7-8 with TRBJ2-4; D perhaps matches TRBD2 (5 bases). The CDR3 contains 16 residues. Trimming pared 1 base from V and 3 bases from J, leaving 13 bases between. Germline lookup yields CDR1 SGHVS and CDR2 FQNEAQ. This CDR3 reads CASSLGGYGGKNIQYF. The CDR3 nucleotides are TGTGCCAGCAGCTTAGGAGGGTACGGTGGCAAAAACATTCAGTACTTC.

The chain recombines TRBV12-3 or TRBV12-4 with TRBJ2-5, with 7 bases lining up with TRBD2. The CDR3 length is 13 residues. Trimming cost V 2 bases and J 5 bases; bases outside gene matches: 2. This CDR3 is CASSLMGGETQYF. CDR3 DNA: TGTGCCAGCAGTTTAATGGGGGGGGAGACCCAGTACTTC.